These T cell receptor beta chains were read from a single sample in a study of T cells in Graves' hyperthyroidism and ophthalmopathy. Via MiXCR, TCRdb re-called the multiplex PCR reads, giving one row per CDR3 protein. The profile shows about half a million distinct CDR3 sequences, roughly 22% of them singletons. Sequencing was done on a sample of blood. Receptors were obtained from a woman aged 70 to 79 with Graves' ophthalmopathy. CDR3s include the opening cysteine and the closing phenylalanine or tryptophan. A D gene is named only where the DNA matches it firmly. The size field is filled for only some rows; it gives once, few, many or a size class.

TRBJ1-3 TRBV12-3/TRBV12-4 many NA TGTGCCAGCAGTTACGGGTCCGGAAACACCATATATTTT CASSYGSGNTIYF
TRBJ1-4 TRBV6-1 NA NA TGTGCCAGCAAAGAATCGGGAGCAACTAATGAAAAACTGTTTTTT CASKESGATNEKLFF
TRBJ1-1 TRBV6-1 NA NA TGTGCCAGCACAGGGGCCATGAACACTGAAGCTTTCTTT CASTGAMNTEAFF
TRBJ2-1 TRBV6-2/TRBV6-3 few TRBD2 TGTGCCAGCAATAGGCGGGAGGCTAATGAGCAGTTCTTC CASNRREANEQFF
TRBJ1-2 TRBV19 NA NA TGTGCCAGTAGTACCGCTGGTAGAGGGAAGGACTATGGCTACACCTTC CASSTAGRGKDYGYTF
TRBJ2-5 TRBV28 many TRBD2 TGTGCCAGCACCCTACTAGCGGGAGGCGGTAGGGAGACCCAGTACTTC CASTLLAGGGRETQYF
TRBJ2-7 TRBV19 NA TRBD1 TGTGCCAGTAGTCCACTTGAGACAGGGATCTACGGGCAGTACTTC CASSPLETGIYGQYF
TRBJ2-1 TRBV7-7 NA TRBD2 TGTGCTAGCAGCTTAGCTTCCGGGACTAGCGGGAGGGCTGGAGAGCAGTTCTTC CASSLASGTSGRAGEQFF
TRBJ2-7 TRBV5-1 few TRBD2 TGCGCCAGCAGCACAACTAGCGGGAGTCAATACGAGCAGTACTTC CASSTTSGSQYEQYF
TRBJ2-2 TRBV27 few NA TGTGCCAGCAGTTTATTTGGCGTTGCCGGGGAGCTGTTTTTT CASSLFGVAGELFF
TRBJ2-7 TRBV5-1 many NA TGCGCCAGCAGCTTGGACGGCAACTCCTACGAGCAGTACTTC CASSLDGNSYEQYF
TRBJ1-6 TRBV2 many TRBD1 TGTGCCAGCAACGGACAGGGGCTGGGACCCCTCCACTTT CASNGQGLGPLHF
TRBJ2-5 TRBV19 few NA TGTGCCACCAGGGCGTTCGGCGAGACCCAGTACTTC CATRAFGETQYF
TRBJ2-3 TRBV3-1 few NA TGTGCCAGCAGCCAAGCCAGCAGGGGGAGGGCGAGCACAGATACGCAGTATTTT CASSQASRGRASTDTQYF
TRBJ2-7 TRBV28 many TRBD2 TGTGCCAGCAGTTTCGCCGCGGGGGCCTACGAGCAGTACTTC CASSFAAGAYEQYF
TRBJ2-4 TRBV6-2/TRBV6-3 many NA TGTGCCAGCAACTCAGGGGTTGCGAACATTCAGTACTTC CASNSGVANIQYF
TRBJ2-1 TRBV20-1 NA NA TGCAGTGTCTCACACCTGGACACGCGATACAATGAGCAGTTCTTC CSVSHLDTRYNEQFF
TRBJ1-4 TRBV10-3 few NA TGTGCCATCAGTGAAGGGGACCCTAATGAAAAACTGTTTTTT CAISEGDPNEKLFF
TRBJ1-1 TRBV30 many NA TGTGCCTGGAGTAAAGCGACAGGTTGGAACACTGAAGCTTTCTTT CAWSKATGWNTEAFF
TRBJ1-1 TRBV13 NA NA TGTGCCAGCAGCTTAGGCCTGGCACCGGAGGCTTTCTTT CASSLGLAPEAFF
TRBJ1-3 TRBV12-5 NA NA TGTGCTAGTGGTCTGACGCTAAACTCTGGAAACACCATATATTTT CASGLTLNSGNTIYF
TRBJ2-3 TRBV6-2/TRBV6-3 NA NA TGTGCCAGCAGTTATGGTATGACTAGCACAGATACGCAGTATTTT CASSYGMTSTDTQYF
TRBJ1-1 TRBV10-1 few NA TGCGCCAGCAGTGTACCCCCTGGCAGCATGAACACTGAAGCTTTCTTT CASSVPPGSMNTEAFF
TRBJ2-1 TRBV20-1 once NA TGCAGTGCTCCTCGGCAAGAGGTCCTTTACAATGAGCAGTTCTTC CSAPRQEVLYNEQFF
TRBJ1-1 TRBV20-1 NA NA TGCAGTGCTAGATCTTGGGCTGAAGCTTTCTTT CSARSWAEAFF
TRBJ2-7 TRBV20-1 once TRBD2 TGCAGTGCTAGAGATCGGGAGCTAGCGGGGTTGGAGGGGATCTACGAGCAGTACTTC CSARDRELAGLEGIYEQYF
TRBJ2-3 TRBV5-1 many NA TGCGCCAGCAGCTTAGGCTCCTCGGGGGTCCGCACAGATACGCAGTATTTT CASSLGSSGVRTDTQYF
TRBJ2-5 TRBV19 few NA TGTGCCAGTAGTATAGCGGCCCGCGACCAAGAGACCCAGTACTTC CASSIAARDQETQYF
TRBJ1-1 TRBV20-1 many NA TGCAGTACCATCTCGGGGGGGATGAAGACTGAAGCTTTCTTT CSTISGGMKTEAFF
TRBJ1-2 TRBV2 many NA TGTGCCAGCAGAGGCGTGGGGGGCTATGGCTACACCTTC CASRGVGGYGYTF
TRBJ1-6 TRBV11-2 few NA TGTGCCAGCAGCTTAGGAGGGTTACGGTCACCCCTCCACTTT CASSLGGLRSPLHF
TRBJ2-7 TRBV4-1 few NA TGCGCCAGCAGCCAAGTTGGTGTCTACGAGCAGTACTTC CASSQVGVYEQYF
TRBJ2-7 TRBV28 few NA TGTGCCAGCAGCCTCCTCCGGGACCCCGAGCAGTACTTC CASSLLRDPEQYF
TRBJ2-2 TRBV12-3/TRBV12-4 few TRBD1 TGTGCCAGCAGTCTTCGGACAGGGCCCACCGGGGAGCTGTTTTTT CASSLRTGPTGELFF
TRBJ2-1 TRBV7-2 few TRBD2 TGTGCCAGCAGCTCACGTGGGACTAGCGGGAACTACAATGAGCAGTTCTTC CASSSRGTSGNYNEQFF
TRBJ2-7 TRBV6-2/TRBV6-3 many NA TGTGCCAGCAGCCAGGGGGGAAGGTCCTACGAGCAGTACTTC CASSQGGRSYEQYF
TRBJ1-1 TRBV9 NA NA TGTGCCAGCAGCGTAGCCGGGGGCGCTGAAGCTTTCTTT CASSVAGGAEAFF
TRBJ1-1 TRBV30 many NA TGTGCCTGGAGGGAGGGGGGGATGACTGAAGCTTTCTTT CAWREGGMTEAFF
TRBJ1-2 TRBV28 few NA TGTGCCAGCAGCATGCTGCAGCCTGGTGGCTACACCTTC CASSMLQPGGYTF
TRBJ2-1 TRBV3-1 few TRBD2 TGTGCCAGCAGCCACTCTAGCGGGAGCTATGAGCAGTTCTTC CASSHSSGSYEQFF
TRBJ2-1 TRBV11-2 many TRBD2 TGTGCCAGCAGCCCCTCCGAGCGGGGGGATGAGCAGTTCTTC CASSPSERGDEQFF
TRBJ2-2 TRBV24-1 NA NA TGTGCCACCAGTGATTTTGGGGAAGCGGGGCTGTTTTTT CATSDFGEAGLFF
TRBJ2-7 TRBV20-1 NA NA TGCAGTGCTAGAGAACAGTACGAGCAGTACTTC CSAREQYEQYF
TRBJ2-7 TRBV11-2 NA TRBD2 TGTGCCAGCAGCCCGGAGGGAGGGTACTACGAGCAGTACTTC CASSPEGGYYEQYF
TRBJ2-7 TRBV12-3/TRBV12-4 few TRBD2 TGTGCCAGCAGTTTAAGAGGACTAGCGGGGAGACACTCCTACGAGCAGTACTTC CASSLRGLAGRHSYEQYF
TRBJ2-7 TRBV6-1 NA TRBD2 TGTGCCAGCAGCAAGACTAGCGGTCCGGACGAGCAGTACTTC CASSKTSGPDEQYF